The clone carrying this TCR beta chain was seen once. This CDR3 is built from 14 residues. Germline CDR1 MRHNA, CDR2 SNTAGT. V was pared by 7 bases and J by 1 base, with 13 bases between. This sample was taken from a study of T cell responses to AZD1222 COVID-19 vaccine. TCRdb's table, derived via immunoSEQ multiplex PCR, lists solely in-frame clones and lacks some. Of about 170,000 clones listed, 87% are singletons. This receptor was taken from an adult in good health. The chain uses TRBV6-4 and TRBJ1-2; D gene unclear. Here the sequenced sample was peripheral blood, taken on day 0 of AZD1222 vaccination. CDR3: CASTGRHLNYGYTF. The CDR3 DNA reads as TGTGCCAGCACTGGGCGACACCTTAACTATGGCTACACCTTC.